These T cell receptor beta chains were read from a single sample in a study of beta chain features in type 1 diabetes. Sequencing used immunoSEQ multiplex PCR; TCRdb keeps in-frame clones, though not all of them. The sample consists of about 350,000 clones, 20% of them appearing once. The specimen sequenced was naive CD4+ T cells from blood. Receptors originate from a woman younger than 35 in good health. Both conserved end residues are part of each CDR3.

V gene,CDR3 protein
TRBV11-2,CASSRDRGPYEQYF
TRBV5-1,CASSLRPGGLSYNSPLHF
TRBV7-9,CASASGVGLSEQYF
TRBV25-1,CASSDAGTRNTEAFF
TRBV5-4,CASSLDLSGANVLTF
TRBV29-1,CSVKGQTSTDTQYF
TRBV9,CASSVGVFTHNEQFF
TRBV4-1,CASSQTGSGANVLTF
TRBV5-1,CASSLLGTEYGYTF
TRBV5-4,CASSLLSGQGLYGYTF
TRBV5-4,CASSDGRGQETQYF
TRBV5-1,CASSLYRENTEAFF
TRBV18,CASSPPTSGRLVNEQFF
TRBV30,CAWTRGSGGFF
TRBV9,CASSVEGTGNSPLHF
TRBV4-1,CASSQVTGLRYEQYF
TRBV5-6,CASSWTGGSPLHF
TRBV7-2,CASSADRRAYEQYF
TRBV6-1,CASKETGETDEQYF
TRBV7-8,CASSSRPYEQYF
TRBV29-1,CSVGDRGQTDTQYF
TRBV30,CAWSRRGLAYEQYF
TRBV4-1,CASSQGGARSLYNEQFF
TRBV6-1,CASSGTVQETQYF
TRBV7-2,CASSLAGGNNGYTF
TRBV2,CASKGTGTSFSDTQYF
TRBV29-1,CSAGVGPEGYTF